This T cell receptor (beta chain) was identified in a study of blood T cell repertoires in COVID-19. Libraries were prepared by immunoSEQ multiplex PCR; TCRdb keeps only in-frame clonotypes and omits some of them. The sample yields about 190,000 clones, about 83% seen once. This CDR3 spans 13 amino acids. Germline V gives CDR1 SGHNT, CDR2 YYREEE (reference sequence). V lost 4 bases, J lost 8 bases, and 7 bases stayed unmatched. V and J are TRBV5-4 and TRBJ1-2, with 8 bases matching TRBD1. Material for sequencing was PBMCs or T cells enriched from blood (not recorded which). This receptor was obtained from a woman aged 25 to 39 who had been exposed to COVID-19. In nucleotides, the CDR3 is TGTGCCAGCAGCGAGGGACAGGTCGGCGGCTACACCTTC. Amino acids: CASSEGQVGGYTF.